These 26 T cell receptor beta chains were all obtained from the same sample, sequenced in a study of blood T cell repertoires in COVID-19. Repertoires were generated with immunoSEQ multiplex PCR, while TCRdb's copy carries only in-frame clones and drops some. The sample has roughly 130,000 clones; about 90% are singletons. Sequencing was carried out using peripheral blood. The receptors were sampled from a man aged 60 to 75 with active or convalescent COVID-19.

V usage is TRBV28 and J usage is TRBJ1-4; D gene uncertain. The germline V and J ends were trimmed by 5 bases and 2 bases, with 9 bases remaining between them. The CDR3 is made up of 14 amino acids. Germline values: CDR1 MDHEN, CDR2 SYDVKM. The CDR3 bases are TGTGCCAGCAGTGCCGCAGGCACTAATGAAAAACTGTTTTTT. This gives the protein CASSAAGTNEKLFF. The full variable domain, with the rest looked up from reference TRBV28 and TRBJ1-4, is DVKVTQSSRYLVKRTGEKVFLECVQDMDHENMFWYRQDPGLGLRLIYFSYDVKMKEKGDIPEGYSVSREKKERFSLILESASTNQTSMYLCASSAAGTNEKLFFGSGTQLSVL.

The chain recombines TRBV7-2 with TRBJ2-7; 9 bases are a match to TRBD2. V was pared by 4 bases and J by 3 bases, with 10 bases of the junction left unmatched. The CDR3 is made up of 16 amino acids. CDR1 SGHTA and CDR2 FQGNSA come from the germline V gene. CDR3 amino acids: CASSWLPLAGNYEQYF. The CDR3 DNA follows: TGTGCCAGCAGCTGGCTTCCGCTAGCGGGGAACTACGAGCAGTACTTC.

CDR3 sequence reads: CATSRTGLGSGANVLTF. The CDR3 DNA reads as TGTGCCACCAGCCGGACAGGGTTGGGCTCTGGGGCCAACGTCCTGACTTTC. V and J are TRBV24-1 and TRBJ2-6; TRBD1 agrees at 8 bases. CDR1 and CDR2 from the germline V gene are KGHDR and SFDVKD. The V segment lost 7 bases and the J segment 0 bases; nucleotides outside the gene matches: 7. The CDR3 is made up of 17 amino acids.

The rearrangement joins TRBV7-9 to TRBJ2-1, with D tentatively TRBD2 (5 bases). V was cut by 5 bases and J by 4 bases, with 15 bases left in between. CDR1 and CDR2 from the germline V gene are SEHNR and FQNEAQ (reference sequence). The CDR3 covers 15 residues. CDR3 sequence (DNA): TGTGCCAGCAGCCACGTTGCGGGCCCTTACAATGAGCAGTTCTTC. Encoded protein: CASSHVAGPYNEQFF.

The chain links TRBV18 to TRBJ2-3; 8 bases line up with TRBD2. J was trimmed by 5 bases and V by 3 bases; bases with no gene match: 1. Germline CDR1 is KGHSH and CDR2 is LQKENI. The CDR3 is made up of 13 amino acids. The CDR3: CASSPGLGDTQYF. The CDR3 DNA reads TGTGCCAGCTCACCGGGACTAGGAGATACGCAGTATTTT.

This sequence joins TRBV5-4 and TRBJ2-3; 9 nucleotides line up with TRBD2. The CDR3 is 18 amino acids. Germline lookup yields CDR1 SGHNT and CDR2 YYREEE (reference sequence). With 2 bases clipped from V and 0 bases from J, the junction kept 10 bases outside the gene matches. The CDR3 coding sequence is TGTGCCAGCAGCTTCCCCCCGACTAGCGGAGTTAGCACAGATACGCAGTATTTT. This gives the protein CASSFPPTSGVSTDTQYF.

V and J are TRBV5-1 and TRBJ1-3; D is undetermined. This CDR3 has 16 amino acids. The germline V and J ends were trimmed by 4 bases and 2 bases, with 16 bases remaining between them. Germline assignment: CDR1 SGHRS and CDR2 YFSETQ. For the CDR3, the DNA is TGCGCCAGCAGCGCCGCCCGCCCACGGGCTGGAAACACCATATATTTT. As protein: CASSAARPRAGNTIYF.

The CDR3 region is CASSQVAGQWTEAFF. CDR3 nucleotide sequence: TGTGCCAGCAGCCAAGTCGCGGGACAGTGGACTGAAGCTTTCTTT. The chain employs TRBV7-3 and TRBJ1-1; 7 positions agree with TRBD1. CDR3 length: 15 residues. After removal of 5 bases from V and 5 bases from J, the junction contained 11 bases not matched to a gene. Germline V gene data show CDR1 as SGHTA and CDR2 as FQGTGA. Together with reference TRBV7-3 and TRBJ1-1, the CDR3 gives the full variable domain: GAGVSQTPSNKVTEKGKYVELRCDPISGHTALYWYRQSLGQGPEFLIYFQGTGAADDSGLPNDRFFAVRPEGSVSTLKIQRTERGDSAVYLCASSQVAGQWTEAFFGQGTRLTVV.

The chain carries TRBV24-1 and TRBJ2-1, with a tentative D call TRBD1 (6 bases). CDR3 length equals 13 residues. Germline V CDR1 and CDR2: KGHDR, SFDVKD. Trimming removed 4 bases from V and 5 bases from J, with 8 bases in between. The CDR3 coding sequence is TGTGCCACCAGTGACTACAGGGACAATGAGCAGTTCTTC. The encoded protein is CATSDYRDNEQFF.

Here the CDR3 DNA reads TGTGCCAGCAACAAAATGGCGGCTAGCACAGATACGCAGTATTTT. It yields the protein CASNKMAASTDTQYF. The rearrangement joins TRBV5-4 to TRBJ2-3; D unresolved. CDR1 and CDR2 (germline): SGHNT, YYREEE (reference sequence). The V and J ends lost 6 bases and 0 bases respectively, with 14 bases between them. The CDR3 sequence is 15 residues long.

This chain links TRBV6-5 with TRBJ2-1; weak D call: TRBD1 (8 bases). Germline CDR1 is MNHEY and CDR2 is SVGAGI. Trimming shortened V by 7 bases and J by 4 bases, and 17 bases separated the two germline ends. The CDR3 consists of 15 residues. CDR3 amino acids: CASTVQGGIYNEQFF. In nucleotides, the CDR3 is TGTGCCAGCACCGTACAGGGGGGGATTTACAATGAGCAGTTCTTC.

The V call is TRBV28, the J call TRBJ2-1; the match to TRBD2 covers 8 bases. Germline V gene sequence: CDR1 MDHEN, CDR2 SYDVKM. Trimming took 8 bases from V and 2 from J; bases not matched to a gene: 5. The CDR3 extends over 14 amino acids. The CDR3 sequence is CASHSGITYNEQFF. The CDR3 DNA sequence: TGTGCCAGCCATAGCGGGATCACCTACAATGAGCAGTTCTTC.

This chain joins TRBV6-5 and TRBJ1-3, with 8 bases aligning to TRBD1. Germline loops: CDR1 MNHEY, CDR2 SVGAGI. Germline trimming cut 2 bases from V and 4 bases from J; bases unmatched to any gene: 4. The CDR3 has 15 residues. The CDR3 DNA is TGTGCCAGCAGTTACAATTCAGGGGGCGGAAACACCATATATTTT. Its translation is CASSYNSGGGNTIYF.

The gene calls are TRBV5-6 and TRBJ2-5; TRBD2 matches at 9 bases. The trim removed 5 bases at V and 2 bases at J, leaving 10 bases unmatched. The CDR3 has 16 amino acids. Germline CDR1 reads SGHDT; CDR2 reads YYEEEE. CDR3 protein: CASRLKGGRVQETQYF. The CDR3 DNA is TGTGCCAGCAGGCTGAAGGGCGGGAGGGTGCAAGAGACCCAGTACTTC.

The genes are TRBV6-5 and TRBJ2-1; tentatively, D is TRBD2 (6 bases). Germline CDR1 is MNHEY and CDR2 is SVGAGI. V was clipped by 7 bases and J by 2 bases, with 15 bases between them. The CDR3 sequence is 15 residues long. The CDR3 spells CASTPGVGPYNEQFF. Written as DNA, the CDR3 is TGTGCCAGCACCCCGGGAGTCGGCCCCTACAATGAGCAGTTCTTC.

The gene calls are TRBV27 and TRBJ1-5, with D tentatively TRBD1 (6 bases). Germline-derived CDR1 and CDR2 are MNHEY and SMNVEV (reference sequence). V lost 2 bases to trimming and J lost 1 base, with 12 bases between them. This CDR3 spans 16 amino acids. CDR3 DNA: TGTGCCAGCAGTTTAACAGGGAGATCGAGCAATCAGCCCCAGCATTTT. It yields the protein CASSLTGRSSNQPQHF.

The rearrangement links TRBV7-9 to TRBJ2-3; TRBD1 matches at 7 bases. The CDR3 is 15 amino acids. Trimming removed 2 bases from V and 8 bases from J; junction bases left unmatched: 10. Germline V CDR1 and CDR2: SEHNR, FQNEAQ (reference sequence). In nucleotides, the CDR3 is TGTGCCAGCAGCTTAAGAGGACAGGAAACATTTACGCAGTATTTT. Protein: CASSLRGQETFTQYF.

The chain employs TRBV9 and TRBJ2-7, with D maybe TRBD1 (6 bases). The CDR3 length is 14 residues. The germline V gene encodes CDR1 SGDLS and CDR2 YYNGEE. The V end was cut by 0 bases, the J end by 7 bases, with 14 bases between. CDR3 sequence reads: CASSVATGFQEQYF. The DNA of the CDR3 is TGTGCCAGCAGCGTAGCAACAGGGTTTCAAGAGCAGTACTTC.

This clone appeared a single time. Other DNA sequences in the same sample also yield this CDR3. The chain joins TRBV9 to TRBJ1-1; D uncertain. The CDR3 is made up of 14 amino acids. The V end was cut by 0 bases, the J end by 5 bases, with 11 bases between. Looked up from germline, CDR1 is SGDLS and CDR2 is YYNGEE. The CDR3: CASSVGGGSTEAFF. DNA of the CDR3: TGTGCCAGCAGCGTAGGGGGAGGTAGTACTGAAGCTTTCTTT.

This rearrangement joins TRBV24-1 to TRBJ2-2; 9 bases match TRBD2. Germline trimming cut 7 bases from V and 1 base from J; bases unmatched to any gene: 3. Germline V lookup: CDR1 KGHDR, CDR2 SFDVKD. This CDR3 spans 15 amino acids. The CDR3 coding sequence is TGTGCCACCAGCGGAGCGGGAGGGAACACCGGGGAGCTGTTTTTT. Its protein is CATSGAGGNTGELFF.

The rearrangement links TRBV6-2 or TRBV6-3 to TRBJ2-7; D is uncertain. Trimming took 5 bases from V and 2 from J, leaving 4 bases between them. This CDR3 spans 11 amino acids. The V gene's germline CDR1 is MNHEY and CDR2 SVGEGT. CDR3 residues: CASSLTYEQYF. CDR3 sequence (DNA): TGTGCCAGCAGTCTTACCTACGAGCAGTACTTC.

This chain joins TRBV3-1 (or the pseudogene TRBV3-2) and TRBJ2-7; D unresolved. Between the trimmed V and J ends, which lost 4 bases and 5 bases, there was a span of 21 bases. From germline, CDR1 is LGHDT and CDR2 YNNKEL (reference sequence). The CDR3 runs to 16 residues. The CDR3 sequence is CASSPSRLLSRDEQYF. The CDR3 nucleotides read TGTGCCAGCAGCCCCTCTAGACTTCTCTCACGGGACGAGCAGTACTTC.

The chain has TRBV28 and TRBJ1-2, with no clear D. V lost 3 bases, J lost 0 bases, and 8 bases lay in between. This CDR3 comprises 14 residues. Germline CDR1 MDHEN, CDR2 SYDVKM. The CDR3 bases are TGTGCCAGCAGTTTGCAGGTAGCTAACTATGGCTACACCTTC. Its protein is CASSLQVANYGYTF.

This chain links TRBV7-9 with TRBJ2-7, with D perhaps TRBD2 (7 bases). The CDR3 extends over 15 amino acids. V was pared by 1 base and J by 7 bases, with 17 bases between. The V gene's germline CDR1 is SEHNR and CDR2 FQNEAQ (reference sequence). CDR3 loop: CASSLDGPGGVEQYF. The CDR3 DNA follows: TGTGCCAGCAGCTTAGATGGCCCGGGGGGCGTGGAGCAGTACTTC.

The rearrangement uses TRBV28 and TRBJ1-2; 9 positions match TRBD1. V shed 5 bases, J shed 8 bases, and the junction held 9 bases outside the gene matches. The CDR3 covers 14 residues. Germline CDR1 and CDR2: MDHEN and SYDVKM. The CDR3 spells CASSPGTGSTGYTF. DNA of the CDR3: TGTGCCAGCAGTCCCGGGACAGGGTCTACAGGCTACACCTTC.

The chain joins TRBV5-1 to TRBJ1-1; D is possibly TRBD1 (6 bases). Between the trimmed V and J ends, which lost 3 bases and 1 base, there was a span of 10 bases. Germline assignment: CDR1 SGHRS and CDR2 YFSETQ. There are 14 residues in the CDR3. This CDR3 is CASSWVGANTEAFF. In DNA form, the CDR3 reads TGCGCCAGCAGCTGGGTGGGGGCGAACACTGAAGCTTTCTTT.